The 28 T cell receptor beta chains in this list originate from one sample, sequenced in a study of blood T cells in healthy people across ages. A J-beta primer mix and a sample-barcoded 5' primer were used in a second PCR of about 7 to 12 cycles. TCRdb recomputed calls from the 5' RACE reads with MiXCR, one row per CDR3 protein. The table shows about 680,000 distinct CDR3 sequences, with approximately 49% occurring only once. Sequenced sample: blood. Receptors originate from a woman aged 55 to 70 in good health.

This chain links TRBV12-3 or TRBV12-4 with TRBJ1-2; D perhaps matches TRBD1 (5 bases). Trimming removed 5 bases from V and 5 bases from J, with 15 bases in between. CDR3 length: 14 residues. The CDR3 sequence is CASSLDQGGYGYTF. The CDR3 bases are TGTGCCAGCAGTCTAGATCAGGGAGGGTATGGCTACACCTTC.

As concerns this clonotype: The germline gene is not matched at one end of the junction; a read error may be the cause. The chain couples TRBV5-1 to TRBJ2-7; 8 bases agree with TRBD2. The germline V gene encodes CDR1 SGHRS and CDR2 YFSETQ. The CDR3 has 15 amino acids. The CDR3, as DNA: TGCGCCAGCAGCTTGGGCTGGACTAGCTCCCACGAGCAGTACTTC. The encoded protein is CASSLGWTSSHEQYF. The whole variable domain, remainder taken from reference TRBV5-1 and TRBJ2-7, is KAGVTQTPRYLIKTRGQQVTLSCSPISGHRSVSWYQQTPGQGLQFLFEYFSETQRNKGNFPGRFSGRQFSNSRSEMNVSTLELGDSALYLCASSLGWTSSHEQYFGPGTRLTVT.

The chain joins TRBV7-3 to TRBJ2-5, with 10 bases identical to TRBD2. With V trimmed by 5 bases and J by 5 bases, 8 bases remained unmatched. CDR1 is SGHTA, CDR2 FQGTGA, per germline. The CDR3 consists of 15 residues. The CDR3, as DNA: TGTGCCAGCAGCCCTAGCGGGAGCAAGTTGGAGACCCAGTACTTC. Translated: CASSPSGSKLETQYF. Variable domain in full (rest from reference TRBV7-3 and TRBJ2-5): GAGVSQTPSNKVTEKGKYVELRCDPISGHTALYWYRQSLGQGPEFLIYFQGTGAADDSGLPNDRFFAVRPEGSVSTLKIQRTERGDSAVYLCASSPSGSKLETQYFGPGTRLLVL.

The chain joins TRBV7-2 to TRBJ2-7; weak D call: TRBD2 (5 bases). The J call may be wrong; the DNA end is better matched by TRBJ2-5. The CDR3 extends over 14 amino acids. Germline V gene sequence: CDR1 SGHTA, CDR2 FQGNSA. CDR3 sequence (DNA): TGTGCCAGCAGCGCACAATTTGTAGCGGAGACCCAGTACTTC. This gives the protein CASSAQFVAETQYF.

The genes are TRBV10-3 and TRBJ2-7; 10 bases match TRBD2. CDR3 length: 18 amino acids. The V segment lost 7 bases and the J segment 2 bases; nucleotides outside the gene matches: 17. CDR1 is ENHRY, CDR2 SYGVKD, per germline. The CDR3 DNA sequence: TGTGCCATCACGAGGGCGGCTAGCGGGAGTCGGGCGCCCTACGAGCAGTACTTC. Translated, it gives CAITRAASGSRAPYEQYF.

The rearrangement links TRBV25-1 to TRBJ2-7; D perhaps matches TRBD2 (6 bases). The CDR3 extends over 14 amino acids. Germline loops: CDR1 MGHDK, CDR2 SYGVNS. The V end was cut by 3 bases, the J end by 2 bases, with 11 bases between. The CDR3 loop reads CASSEAEGPYEQYF. The CDR3 DNA reads as TGTGCCAGCAGTGAGGCGGAGGGCCCCTACGAGCAGTACTTC.

Comment on this clonotype: A much larger clone lies one base from this, so it may be a read error. J is TRBJ2-7 and V is TRBV28, with D perhaps TRBD2 (6 bases). Germline V CDR1 and CDR2: MDHEN, SYDVKM. Trimming removed 6 bases at V and 2 bases at J, with 8 bases between. CDR3 length: 12 amino acids. This CDR3 is CASRAGTYEQYF. The DNA for the CDR3 is TGTGCCAGCAGGGCGGGAACCTACGAGCAGTACTTC.

CDR3 DNA sequence: TGCGCCAGCAGCCGGGCGACCCTTACGACAGGGGGATTCGAAAAACTGTTTTTT. Its translation is CASSRATLTTGGFEKLFF. The chain is built from TRBV4-3 and TRBJ1-4, with 9 bases fitting TRBD1. V trimming: 4 bases; J trimming: 8 bases; junction bases outside the gene matches: 17. The CDR3 is 18 amino acids. The V gene's germline CDR1 is LGHNA and CDR2 YSLEER.

In this sample, this clonotype turned up many times. This rearrangement joins TRBV5-1 to TRBJ2-5; 13 bases agree with TRBD2. The CDR3 length is 14 residues. Germline CDR1 SGHRS, CDR2 YFSETQ. The ends lost 7 bases at V and 5 bases at J; junction bases unmatched: 5. This chain's CDR3 is CASSGLAGAETQYF. Here the CDR3 DNA reads TGCGCCAGCTCCGGACTAGCGGGAGCGGAGACCCAGTACTTC.

CDR3 protein: CASSPTLGRGYTF. The CDR3, as DNA: TGTGCCAGCAGTCCAACCTTGGGCCGGGGCTACACCTTC. V is TRBV27 and J is TRBJ1-2; D remains ambiguous. In germline, CDR1 is MNHEY, CDR2 SMNVEV (reference sequence). The V and J ends lost 5 bases and 8 bases respectively, with 15 bases between them. The CDR3 is 13 amino acids.

The chain employs TRBV4-3 and TRBJ2-7, with D tentatively TRBD2 (5 bases). Germline V gene data show CDR1 as LGHNA and CDR2 as YSLEER. The CDR3 consists of 16 residues. V gave up 4 bases and J gave up 0 bases, with 16 bases separating them. The CDR3 region has the DNA TGCGCCAGCAGCCCCCGGCTAGCCGAAAGCTCCTACGAGCAGTACTTC. It is translated as CASSPRLAESSYEQYF.

This clonotype was observed a handful of times. CDR3 region: CASSLGYSSPEQFF. Here the CDR3 DNA reads TGTGCCAGCAGCTTAGGGTATTCCTCGCCTGAGCAGTTCTTC. V usage is TRBV7-2 and J usage is TRBJ2-1; D gene ambiguous. The CDR3 runs to 14 residues. Germline V gives CDR1 SGHTA, CDR2 FQGNSA. The V end was cut by 1 base, the J end by 9 bases, with 13 bases between.

This clonotype was observed many times. J is TRBJ1-2 and V is TRBV7-9, with D possibly TRBD1 on 6 matching bases. With 4 bases removed from V and 4 bases from J, the gap between germline ends came to 10 bases. The CDR3 is made up of 13 amino acids. Germline assignment: CDR1 SEHNR and CDR2 FQNEAQ (reference sequence). The CDR3 reads CASSSDRIYGYTF. The CDR3, as DNA: TGTGCCAGCAGCTCCGACAGGATCTATGGCTACACCTTC. Using reference TRBV7-9 and TRBJ1-2 for the parts outside the CDR3, the full variable domain is DTGVSQNPRHKITKRGQNVTFRCDPISEHNRLYWYRQTLGQGPEFLTYFQNEAQLEKSRLLSDRFSAERPKGSFSTLEIQRTEQGDSAMYLCASSSDRIYGYTFGSGTRLTVV.

This clonotype was found once. The chain recombines TRBV12-3 or TRBV12-4 with TRBJ2-1, with 7 bases lining up with TRBD2. Trimming took 5 bases from V and 12 from J; bases not matched to a gene: 4. The CDR3 loop spans 11 amino acids. CDR3 coding DNA: TGTGCCAGCAGTCCGCGGGAGAGGCAGTTCTTC. Amino acids: CASSPRERQFF.

CDR3 bases: TGTGCCAGCAGTTACTCGACAGGATGGCAGTTCTTC. Translated, it gives CASSYSTGWQFF. The chain joins TRBV6-2 or TRBV6-3 to TRBJ2-1, with D perhaps TRBD1 (6 bases). The CDR3 spans 12 residues. CDR1 is MNHEY and CDR2 is SVGEGT in the germline V gene. Trimming stripped 0 bases from V and 12 bases from J, with 9 bases between.

The DNA of the CDR3 is TGCGCCAGCAGCGTCGAAGGGGGCTACGAGCAGTACTTC. As protein: CASSVEGGYEQYF. The gene calls are TRBV5-1 and TRBJ2-7; perhaps TRBD1 as D (6 bases). The CDR3 length is 13 residues. The V gene's germline CDR1 is SGHRS and CDR2 YFSETQ. Trimming cost V 4 bases and J 3 bases, with 11 bases left between them.

DNA of the CDR3: TGTGCCAGCAGCTTTAGAACCGGCTTGCTACGGGAGACCCAGTACTTC. It encodes CASSFRTGLLRETQYF. The V and J genes are TRBV7-2 and TRBJ2-5, with no clear D. The CDR3 covers 16 residues. V lost 3 bases, J lost 5 bases, and 19 bases lay in between. Germline V gene sequence: CDR1 SGHTA, CDR2 FQGNSA.

This clonotype was counted between two and nine times. This sequence joins TRBV6-6 and TRBJ2-1, with 14 bases fitting TRBD2. The length of the CDR3 is 16 residues. J was trimmed by 0 bases and V by 5 bases; bases with no gene match: 0. Per germline, CDR1 MNHNY and CDR2 SVGAGI (reference sequence). The CDR3 bases are TGTGCCAGCAGTGGGACTAGCGGGAGCTCCTACAATGAGCAGTTCTTC. Protein sequence: CASSGTSGSSYNEQFF.

The rearrangement uses TRBV27 and TRBJ2-5; 7 bases map to TRBD1. The germline V gene encodes CDR1 MNHEY and CDR2 SMNVEV (reference sequence). V gave up 2 bases and J gave up 1 base; unmatched junction bases: 7. The CDR3 loop spans 16 amino acids. CDR3 residues: CASSLRQGDAQETQYF. In DNA, the CDR3 is TGTGCCAGCAGTTTACGGCAGGGGGACGCCCAAGAGACCCAGTACTTC.

The chain links TRBV18 to TRBJ1-4; D uncertain. Germline V gives CDR1 KGHSH, CDR2 LQKENI. CDR3 length equals 14 residues. The V end was cut by 0 bases, the J end by 6 bases, with 8 bases between. CDR3 sequence: CASSPPERDEKLFF. DNA of the CDR3: TGTGCCAGCTCACCACCGGAAAGGGATGAAAAACTGTTTTTT.

This clonotype was counted many times. The chain couples TRBV7-2 to TRBJ2-5; the match to TRBD2 covers 13 bases. The CDR3 length is 14 residues. Losses at the gene ends were 5 bases for V and 11 bases for J; bases not matched to a gene: 8. Germline V gene data show CDR1 as SGHTA and CDR2 as FQGNSA. Here the CDR3 reads CASSGLAGDNEQYF. The CDR3 coding sequence is TGTGCCAGCAGCGGACTAGCGGGGGACAATGAGCAGTACTTC.

This clonotype was observed a handful of times. This chain joins TRBV9 and TRBJ2-5; 7 positions agree with TRBD2. TRBJ2-7 matches the DNA end more closely, so the J call is doubtful. Looked up from germline, CDR1 is SGDLS and CDR2 is YYNGEE. CDR3 length: 13 residues. Here the CDR3 DNA reads TGTGCCAGCAGTGCGGGAGTAACGTACGAGCAGTACTTC. Translated, it gives CASSAGVTYEQYF.

The chain has TRBV28 and TRBJ1-5; D might be TRBD1 (6 bases). This CDR3 comprises 17 residues. V lost 6 bases and J 4 bases, leaving 22 bases between the germline ends. CDR1 and CDR2 from the germline V gene are MDHEN and SYDVKM. For the CDR3, the DNA is TGTGCCAGCAGCCTTCAAATCAGGGGCACGTTTAATCAGCCCCAGCATTTT. Amino acid sequence: CASSLQIRGTFNQPQHF.

This clonotype was observed a handful of times. The rearrangement joins TRBV27 to TRBJ2-5; the D gene is possibly TRBD1 (6 bases). Germline loops: CDR1 MNHEY, CDR2 SMNVEV (reference sequence). Trimming removed 3 bases at V and 1 base at J, with 15 bases between. This CDR3 is 16 amino acids long. As DNA, the CDR3 is TGTGCCAGCAGTTTTTCGGCAGGGGAGATCCAAGAGACCCAGTACTTC. It is translated as CASSFSAGEIQETQYF.

In this sample, this clonotype turned up a few times. Here the CDR3 reads CASALTGNSYEQYF. The CDR3 nucleotides are TGTGCCAGCGCTTTGACAGGGAATTCCTACGAGCAGTACTTC. The chain employs TRBV25-1 and TRBJ2-7; 7 bases agree with TRBD1. The CDR3 has 14 amino acids. Germline V gene sequence: CDR1 MGHDK, CDR2 SYGVNS. V lost 8 bases to trimming and J lost 1 base; unmatched junction nucleotides: 8.

The rearrangement joins TRBV3-1 to TRBJ2-5; TRBD1 might be the D (7 bases). V lost 2 bases and J 11 bases, leaving 12 bases between the germline ends. CDR1 LGHDT and CDR2 YNNKEL come from the germline V gene (reference sequence). The CDR3 sequence is 12 residues long. The CDR3 is CASSQPQGGQYF. CDR3 bases: TGTGCCAGCAGCCAACCTCAGGGGGGACAGTACTTC.

This chain connects TRBV7-2 to TRBJ1-2; no definite D call. Per the germline V gene, CDR1 is SGHTA and CDR2 is FQGNSA. Trimming shortened V by 1 base and J by 3 bases, and 9 bases separated the two germline ends. This CDR3 has 14 amino acids. CDR3 sequence (DNA): TGTGCCAGCAGCTTAGGAACAGCCTACTATGGCTACACCTTC. Translating it yields CASSLGTAYYGYTF.

This chain's CDR3 is CAIGVSPEETQYF. In nucleotides, the CDR3 is TGTGCCATCGGTGTTTCGCCGGAAGAGACCCAGTACTTC. The chain uses TRBV10-3 and TRBJ2-5; no clear D gene. This CDR3 is built from 13 residues. V shed 8 bases and J shed 3 bases, with 13 bases lying between them. Germline assignment: CDR1 ENHRY and CDR2 SYGVKD.